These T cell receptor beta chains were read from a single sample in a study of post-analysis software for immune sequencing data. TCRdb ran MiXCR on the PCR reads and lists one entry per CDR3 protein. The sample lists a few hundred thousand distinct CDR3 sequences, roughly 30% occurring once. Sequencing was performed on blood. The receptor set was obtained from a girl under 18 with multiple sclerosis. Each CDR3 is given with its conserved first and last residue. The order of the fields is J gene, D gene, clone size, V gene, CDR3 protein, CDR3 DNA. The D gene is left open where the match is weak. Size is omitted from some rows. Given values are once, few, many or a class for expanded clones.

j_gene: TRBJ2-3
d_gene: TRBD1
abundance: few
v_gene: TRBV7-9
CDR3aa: CASRDYRGRGDTQYF
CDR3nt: TGTGCCAGCAGGGATTACAGGGGCCGGGGAGATACGCAGTATTTT

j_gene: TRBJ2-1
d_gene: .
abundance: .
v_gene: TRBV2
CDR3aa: CASSGVDNEQFF
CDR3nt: TGTGCCAGCAGTGGCGTGGACAATGAGCAGTTCTTC

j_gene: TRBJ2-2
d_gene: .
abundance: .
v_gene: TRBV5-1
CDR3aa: CASSNTTSSGTGELFF
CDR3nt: TGCGCCAGCAGCAACACCACGTCCTCGGGCACCGGGGAGCTGTTTTTT

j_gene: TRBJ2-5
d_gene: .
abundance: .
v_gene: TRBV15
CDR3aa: CATSRDGGRYQETQYF
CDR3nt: TGTGCCACCAGCAGAGATGGGGGGCGGTACCAAGAGACCCAGTACTTC

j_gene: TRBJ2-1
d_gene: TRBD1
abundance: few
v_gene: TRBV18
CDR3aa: CASSRRGQGNNEQFF
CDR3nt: TGTGCCAGCTCACGACGGGGACAGGGAAACAATGAGCAGTTCTTC

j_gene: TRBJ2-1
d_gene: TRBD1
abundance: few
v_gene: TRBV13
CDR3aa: CASSYDRDKFF
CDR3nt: TGTGCCAGCAGCTACGACAGGGACAAGTTCTTC

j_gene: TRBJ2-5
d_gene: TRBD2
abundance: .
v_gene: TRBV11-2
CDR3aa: CASSLSGGSTAQYF
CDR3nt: TGTGCCAGCAGCCTAAGCGGGGGGTCTACGGCCCAGTACTTC

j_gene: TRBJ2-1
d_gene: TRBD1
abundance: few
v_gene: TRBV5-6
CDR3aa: CASSVRDSLINEQFF
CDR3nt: TGTGCCAGCAGCGTCCGGGACAGCCTAATAAATGAGCAGTTCTTC

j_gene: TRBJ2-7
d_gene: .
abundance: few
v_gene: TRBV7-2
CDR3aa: CASSLNGPPLDEQYF
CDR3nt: TGTGCCAGCAGCTTAAACGGCCCGCCCCTGGACGAGCAGTACTTC

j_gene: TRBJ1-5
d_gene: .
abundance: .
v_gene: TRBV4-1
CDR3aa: CASSQGWGEGGRPQHF
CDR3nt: TGCGCCAGCAGCCAAGGATGGGGGGAGGGCGGTCGGCCCCAGCATTTT

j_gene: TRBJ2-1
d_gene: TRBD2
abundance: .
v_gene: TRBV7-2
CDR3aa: CASSLGPRGGYYNEQFF
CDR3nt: TGTGCCAGCAGCTTAGGACCGCGGGGGGGTTATTACAATGAGCAGTTCTTC

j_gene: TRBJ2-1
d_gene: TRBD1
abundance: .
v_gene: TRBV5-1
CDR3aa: CASSQDRAPEQFF
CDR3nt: TGCGCCAGCAGCCAGGACAGGGCTCCTGAGCAGTTCTTC

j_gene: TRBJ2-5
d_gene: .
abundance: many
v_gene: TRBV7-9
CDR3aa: CASSLEGVETQYF
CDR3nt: TGTGCCAGCAGCTTAGAAGGGGTAGAGACCCAGTACTTC

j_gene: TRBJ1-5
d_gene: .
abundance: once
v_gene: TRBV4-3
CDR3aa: CASSQDFTEGQPQHF
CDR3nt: TGCGCCAGCAGCCAGGATTTTACGGAGGGTCAGCCCCAGCATTTT

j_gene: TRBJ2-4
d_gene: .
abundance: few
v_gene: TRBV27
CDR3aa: CASSLFQGYIQYF
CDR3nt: TGTGCCAGCAGTTTATTCCAGGGGTACATTCAGTACTTC